These 32 T cell receptor beta chains were all obtained from the same sample, sequenced in a study of T cells in Graves' hyperthyroidism and ophthalmopathy (dated by TCRdb to about 2019). Receptor libraries were prepared by multiplex PCR. Instrument on record: Illumina HiSeq 2000. The TCR beta CDR3 regions were amplified from the RNA transcripts. A first-round RT-PCR of the TCR CDR3 used the HTBI primer set with the Qiagen OneStep RT-PCR kit. TCRdb reanalyzed the raw reads on its own, using fastp at Q25 for trimming and MiXCR for clone calling, and kept in-frame beta chains. Records with the same CDR3 protein are collapsed into one entry carrying the most frequent genes and DNA. The sample table records 500,000 to 650,000 distinct CDR3 sequences; roughly 45% of these occur just once. The ten largest clones take up around 44% of the sample. Sequenced input: peripheral blood or thyroid tissue (not recorded which). The receptors derive from an adult woman with Graves' disease, either hyperthyroidism or ophthalmopathy (not recorded which).

This sequence joins TRBV12-3 or TRBV12-4 and TRBJ1-1, with no clear D. V was shortened by 2 bases and J by 0 bases, with 10 bases between the two germline ends. The CDR3 has 15 amino acids. As DNA, the CDR3 is TGTGCCAGCAGTTTATCAGGCCTAATGAACACTGAAGCTTTCTTT. It is translated as CASSLSGLMNTEAFF.

This clonotype was observed at least ten times. V gene TRBV29-1 combines with J gene TRBJ1-1; D gene uncertain. Germline CDR1 and CDR2: SQVTM and ANQGSEA. CDR3 length: 12 amino acids. The V gene lost 7 bases and the J gene lost 0 bases, with 9 bases spanning the gap. The CDR3 loop reads CSAGNMNTEAFF. DNA of the CDR3: TGCAGCGCCGGGAACATGAACACTGAAGCTTTCTTT.

This clonotype was observed a few times. The V gene is TRBV14, the J gene TRBJ2-1; D tentatively fits TRBD1 or TRBD2 (6 bases each). The germline CDR1 and CDR2 sequences are SGHDN and FVKESK. The CDR3 is made up of 13 amino acids. Trimming stripped 0 bases from V and 13 bases from J, with 13 bases between. The CDR3 spells CASSQDRPGAQFF. The CDR3 DNA follows: TGTGCCAGCAGCCAAGATCGGCCGGGGGCACAGTTCTTC.

This clonotype occurred many times. The chain is built from TRBV10-3 and TRBJ1-3, with a possible D match to TRBD1 (6 bases). The V end lost 9 bases, the J end lost 0 bases, and 9 bases lay between the germline ends. The CDR3 is made up of 13 amino acids. Germline CDR1 is ENHRY and CDR2 is SYGVKD. CDR3 residues: CAIGQNSGNTIYF. In DNA form, the CDR3 reads TGTGCCATTGGACAGAACTCTGGAAACACCATATATTTT.

The rearrangement links TRBV7-2 to TRBJ2-2; D may be TRBD2 (6 bases). V gave up 8 bases and J gave up 3 bases, with 13 bases separating them. Germline CDR1 and CDR2: SGHTA and FQGNSA. This CDR3 is 14 amino acids long. CDR3 coding DNA: TGTGCCAGCGGACCGACGGGAGACACCGGGGAGCTGTTTTTT. Amino acid sequence: CASGPTGDTGELFF.

This clonotype was seen at least ten times. The chain couples TRBV20-1 to TRBJ1-4, with D perhaps TRBD1 (6 bases). The V end lost 3 bases, the J end lost 10 bases, and 18 bases lay between the germline ends. Germline V gene lookup returns CDR1 DFQATT and CDR2 SNEGSKA (reference sequence). The CDR3 contains 14 residues. CDR3 nucleotide sequence: TGCAGTGCTAGGGGGACATCACCCTCGGGAAAACTGTTTTTT. Translated, it gives CSARGTSPSGKLFF.

The rearrangement links TRBV7-2 to TRBJ1-4; possibly TRBD1 for D (5 bases). Germline CDR1 is SGHTA and CDR2 is FQGNSA. This CDR3 is 16 amino acids long. Trimming cost V 3 bases and J 4 bases, with 15 bases left between them. CDR3: CASSFLSGLVNEKLFF. The CDR3 bases are TGTGCCAGCAGCTTTCTGTCAGGGCTGGTTAATGAAAAACTGTTTTTT.

The rearrangement joins TRBV4-1 to TRBJ2-7; perhaps TRBD1 as D (6 bases). Germline V CDR1 and CDR2: MGHRA, YSYEKL. V lost 2 bases to trimming and J lost 3 bases, with 11 bases between them. The CDR3 sequence is 14 residues long. The CDR3 spells CASSQTTGHYEQYF. The CDR3 region has the DNA TGCGCCAGCAGCCAAACGACAGGCCACTACGAGCAGTACTTC.

J is TRBJ2-7 and V is TRBV10-2, with 7 bases matching TRBD1. J gave up 7 bases and V 8 bases, and 11 bases lay outside the gene matches. Germline lookup yields CDR1 WSHSY and CDR2 SAAADI. The CDR3 totals 13 residues. CDR3 nucleotides: TGCGCCAGCCGAGAAGGGGACAGTAGGGAGCAGTACTTC. It is translated as CASREGDSREQYF.

This rearrangement joins TRBV7-2 to TRBJ2-5; D perhaps matches TRBD2 (5 bases). Germline V lookup: CDR1 SGHTA, CDR2 FQGNSA. V was pared by 2 bases and J by 9 bases, with 13 bases between. The CDR3 consists of 13 residues. The CDR3 spells CASSLSGYQPQYF. CDR3 sequence (DNA): TGTGCCAGCAGCTTAAGCGGCTATCAGCCCCAGTACTTC. The full variable domain, in which reference TRBV7-2 and TRBJ2-5 provide the parts outside the CDR3, is GAGVSQSPSNKVTEKGKDVELRCDPISGHTALYWYRQSLGQGLEFLIYFQGNSAPDKSGLPSDRFSAERTGGSVSTLTIQRTQQEDSAVYLCASSLSGYQPQYFGPGTRLLVL.

This clonotype has just one count. This chain connects TRBV9 to TRBJ1-1; D is unresolved. Germline V CDR1 and CDR2: SGDLS, YYNGEE. The V gene lost 4 bases and the J gene lost 1 base, with 20 bases spanning the gap. CDR3 length: 17 residues. The CDR3 DNA reads TGTGCCAGCAGCAATGATGGAGTCCACCCCGCGAACACTGAAGCTTTCTTT. This codes for CASSNDGVHPANTEAFF.

The rearrangement links TRBV5-1 to TRBJ2-6; 11 bases line up with TRBD1. With 6 bases clipped from V and 2 bases from J, the junction kept 7 bases outside the gene matches. CDR1 and CDR2 from the germline V gene are SGHRS and YFSETQ. This CDR3 spans 17 amino acids. The CDR3 DNA reads TGCGCCAGCATGAGGGACAGGGGGTCCGCTGGGGCCAACGTCCTGACTTTC. This codes for CASMRDRGSAGANVLTF.

The J gene is TRBJ2-5, the V gene TRBV20-1; D is unclear. Trimming stripped 5 bases from V and 5 bases from J, with 9 bases between. This CDR3 is built from 11 residues. Germline values: CDR1 DFQATT, CDR2 SNEGSKA (reference sequence). The CDR3 here is CSAGYSETQYF. The DNA for the CDR3 is TGCAGTGCTGGATACAGTGAGACCCAGTACTTC.

J is TRBJ1-1 and V is TRBV29-1, with TRBD1 as a possible D gene (6 bases). CDR3 size: 11 residues. The germline V gene encodes CDR1 SQVTM and CDR2 ANQGSEA. Trimming cost V 3 bases and J 6 bases, with 8 bases left between them. The CDR3 DNA reads as TGCAGCGTTGACCCAGGGGCTGAAGCTTTCTTT. This encodes CSVDPGAEAFF.

This clonotype was detected ten times or more. The DNA of the CDR3 is TGTGCCAGCAGGGAACTAGAACAAACGGGGACCCAGTACTTC. This gives the protein CASRELEQTGTQYF. The chain combines TRBV6-1 with TRBJ2-5, with D perhaps TRBD2 (5 bases). Per germline, CDR1 MNHNS and CDR2 SASEGT. V lost 6 bases and J lost 7, with 18 bases in between. There are 14 residues in the CDR3.

Many counts were recorded for this clonotype. The chain couples TRBV20-1 to TRBJ1-5; TRBD1 aligns across 7 bases. The V gene's germline CDR1 is DFQATT and CDR2 SNEGSKA (reference sequence). The CDR3 has 14 amino acids. The V segment lost 2 bases and the J segment 6 bases; nucleotides outside the gene matches: 7. As DNA, the CDR3 is TGCAGTGCTAGACGGGGGACAGCGAGTCAGCCCCAGCATTTT. It specifies CSARRGTASQPQHF.

This clonotype has ten or more counts. V is TRBV20-1 and J is TRBJ1-1; a weak D match, TRBD1 (6 bases). V lost 3 bases and J 1 base, leaving 12 bases between the germline ends. The CDR3 is made up of 14 amino acids. Germline lookup yields CDR1 DFQATT and CDR2 SNEGSKA (reference sequence). The CDR3 reads CSARTGGANTEAFF. Here the CDR3 DNA reads TGCAGTGCTAGGACAGGCGGGGCGAACACTGAAGCTTTCTTT.

Only a few counts were recorded for this clonotype. CDR3 sequence: CSVEGVTNTEAFF. CDR3 sequence (DNA): TGCAGCGTTGAAGGGGTGACCAACACTGAAGCTTTCTTT. The chain recombines TRBV29-1 with TRBJ1-1; no clear D. This CDR3 has 13 amino acids. Trimming stripped 1 base from V and 2 bases from J, with 8 bases between. The germline V gene has CDR1 SQVTM and CDR2 ANQGSEA.

V gene TRBV29-1 combines with J gene TRBJ1-3; TRBD1 is a possible D gene (6 bases). The CDR3 sequence is 13 residues long. Trimming removed 7 bases at V and 4 bases at J, with 14 bases between. CDR1 SQVTM and CDR2 ANQGSEA come from the germline V gene. This chain's CDR3 is CSALSGAGNTIYF. In DNA, the CDR3 is TGCAGCGCACTATCAGGGGCCGGAAACACCATATATTTT.

This clonotype has a handful of counts. This chain connects TRBV10-3 to TRBJ1-5; D is unclear. CDR1 is ENHRY, CDR2 SYGVKD, per germline. This CDR3 has 14 residues. Trimming pared 2 bases from V and 1 base from J, leaving 6 bases between. The CDR3 spells CAISEGRSNQPQHF. The DNA of the CDR3 is TGTGCCATCAGTGAGGGACGGAGCAATCAGCCCCAGCATTTT.

The chain recombines TRBV15 with TRBJ2-5; tentative D call: TRBD2 (5 bases). The germline V gene has CDR1 LNHNV and CDR2 YYDKDF (reference sequence). The V end was cut by 4 bases, the J end by 0 bases, with 6 bases between. This CDR3 is 13 amino acids long. CDR3 sequence (DNA): TGTGCCACCAGCATAGCGAACCAAGAGACCCAGTACTTC. Translation gives CATSIANQETQYF.

The V call is TRBV11-2, the J call TRBJ2-2, with 10 bases identical to TRBD2. Losses at the gene ends were 5 bases for V and 9 bases for J; bases not matched to a gene: 9. Germline V gives CDR1 SGHAT, CDR2 FQNNGV. The CDR3 has 15 residues. CDR3 coding DNA: TGTGCCAGCAGCGGGGCTAGCGGGAGTACCAGGGAGCTGTTTTTT. Protein: CASSGASGSTRELFF.

This clonotype was found a few times. The gene calls are TRBV7-9 and TRBJ1-4, with D possibly being TRBD1 (6 bases). The germline V gene encodes CDR1 SEHNR and CDR2 FQNEAQ (reference sequence). V lost 5 bases and J lost 7, with 11 bases in between. This CDR3 comprises 13 residues. This CDR3 reads CASSHRGAEKLFF. The CDR3 DNA reads as TGTGCCAGCAGCCACCGGGGGGCTGAAAAACTGTTTTTT.

This clonotype was seen at least ten times. V usage is TRBV20-1 and J usage is TRBJ1-1, with no clear D. V lost 1 base, J lost 5 bases, and 5 bases lay in between. The CDR3 is 11 amino acids. CDR1 DFQATT and CDR2 SNEGSKA come from the germline V gene (reference sequence). CDR3 sequence: CSARAGTEAFF. In DNA, the CDR3 is TGCAGTGCTAGAGCCGGGACTGAAGCTTTCTTT.

Turning to this clonotype: The junction departs from the called germline gene at one end, perhaps through a read error. V and J are TRBV12-3 or TRBV12-4 and TRBJ2-2; D may be TRBD2 (5 bases). CDR3 length equals 13 residues. CDR3 in DNA: TGTGCCAGCAGGCCTGAGGGTACCGGGGAGTTGTTTTTT. It translates to CASRPEGTGELFF.

The chain joins TRBV7-3 to TRBJ1-5; no reliable D call. The germline gives CDR1 SGHTA, CDR2 FQGTGA. The CDR3 contains 18 residues. The ends were cut back, 1 base at V and 4 bases at J, with 20 bases in the middle. CDR3 in DNA: TGTGCCAGCAGCTTAAATGGGCCAACCTCGGAGGAAAATCAGCCCCAGCATTTT. This gives the protein CASSLNGPTSEENQPQHF. Variable domain in full (rest from reference TRBV7-3 and TRBJ1-5): GAGVSQTPSNKVTEKGKYVELRCDPISGHTALYWYRQSLGQGPEFLIYFQGTGAADDSGLPNDRFFAVRPEGSVSTLKIQRTERGDSAVYLCASSLNGPTSEENQPQHFGDGTRLSIL.

This clonotype occurred many times. V gene TRBV11-2 combines with J gene TRBJ1-6; TRBD1 matches 8 bases. This CDR3 is 15 amino acids long. Germline assignment: CDR1 SGHAT and CDR2 FQNNGV. V gave up 5 bases and J gave up 10 bases; unmatched junction bases: 10. The CDR3 here is CASSATGTGGSPLHF. The CDR3 bases are TGTGCCAGCAGCGCAACCGGGACAGGAGGATCACCCCTCCACTTT.

This clonotype was detected ten times or more. V is TRBV5-1 and J is TRBJ1-1; D uncertain. The CDR3 sequence is 14 residues long. Looked up from germline, CDR1 is SGHRS and CDR2 is YFSETQ. V was shortened by 2 bases and J by 1 base, with 9 bases between the two germline ends. The chain's CDR3 is CASSFTAGNTEAFF. DNA of the CDR3: TGCGCCAGCAGCTTCACTGCGGGGAACACTGAAGCTTTCTTT.

This rearrangement joins TRBV14 to TRBJ1-1, with D unresolved. Germline V gene sequence: CDR1 SGHDN, CDR2 FVKESK. This CDR3 contains 15 residues. Trimming pared 3 bases from V and 4 bases from J, leaving 15 bases between. The CDR3 region is CASSHKPGRGTEAFF. CDR3 sequence (DNA): TGTGCCAGCAGCCATAAGCCAGGTCGGGGCACTGAAGCTTTCTTT.

This clonotype was counted a few times. This chain joins TRBV29-1 and TRBJ2-5; D assignment may be TRBD1 or TRBD2 (5 bases each). In germline, CDR1 is SQVTM, CDR2 ANQGSEA. This CDR3 spans 15 amino acids. V was cut by 3 bases and J by 9 bases, with 23 bases left in between. CDR3 sequence: CSVEIGSRKGSPQYF. CDR3 nucleotides: TGCAGCGTTGAGATCGGGTCTCGCAAGGGGAGTCCCCAGTACTTC.

The chain couples TRBV12-3 or TRBV12-4 to TRBJ2-7; 9 bases fit TRBD1. V lost 2 bases and J lost 0; bases outside the gene matches: 2. The CDR3 runs 15 residues. This CDR3 is CASSLRTGASYEQYF. CDR3 in DNA: TGTGCCAGCAGTTTACGGACAGGGGCCTCCTACGAGCAGTACTTC.

The chain joins TRBV5-5 to TRBJ2-3; 11 bases fit TRBD2. CDR1 is SGHKS and CDR2 is YYEKEE in the germline V gene (reference sequence). The CDR3 loop spans 17 amino acids. With 2 bases clipped from V and 1 base from J, the junction kept 6 bases outside the gene matches. CDR3 nucleotides: TGTGCCAGCAGCTTCGGGACTAGCGGAAGCCGCACAGATACGCAGTATTTT. Translating it yields CASSFGTSGSRTDTQYF.